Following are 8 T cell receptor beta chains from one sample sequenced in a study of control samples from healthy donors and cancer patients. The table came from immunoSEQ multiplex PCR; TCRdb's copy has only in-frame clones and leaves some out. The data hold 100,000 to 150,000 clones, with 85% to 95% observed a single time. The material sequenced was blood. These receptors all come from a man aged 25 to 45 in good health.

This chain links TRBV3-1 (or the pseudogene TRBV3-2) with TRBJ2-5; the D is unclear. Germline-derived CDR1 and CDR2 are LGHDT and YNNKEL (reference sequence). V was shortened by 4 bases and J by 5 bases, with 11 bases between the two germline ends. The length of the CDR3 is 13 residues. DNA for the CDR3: TGTGCCAGCAGCCCTCAGCGAGCGGAGACCCAGTACTTC. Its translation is CASSPQRAETQYF.

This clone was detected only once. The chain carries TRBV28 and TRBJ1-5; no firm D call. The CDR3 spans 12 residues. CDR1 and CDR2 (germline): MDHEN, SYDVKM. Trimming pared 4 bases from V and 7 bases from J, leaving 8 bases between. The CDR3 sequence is CASSSTFQPQHF. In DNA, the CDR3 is TGTGCCAGCAGTTCCACCTTCCAGCCCCAGCATTTT.

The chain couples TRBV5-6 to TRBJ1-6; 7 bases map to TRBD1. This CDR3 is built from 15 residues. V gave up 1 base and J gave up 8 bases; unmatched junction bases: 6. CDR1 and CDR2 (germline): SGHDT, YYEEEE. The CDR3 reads CASSLIFRGDSPLHF. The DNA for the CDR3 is TGTGCCAGCAGCTTGATTTTCAGGGGGGATTCACCCCTCCACTTT.

CDR3 coding DNA: TGTGCCAGCAGCCGGGACTATGCTTCCGGGGAGCTGTTTTTT. Protein product: CASSRDYASGELFF. This chain links TRBV2 with TRBJ2-2, with TRBD2 identical over 7 bases. The V and J ends lost 6 bases and 6 bases, in that order; junction bases with no gene match: 7. Germline lookup yields CDR1 SNHLY and CDR2 FYNNEI. The length of the CDR3 is 14 residues.

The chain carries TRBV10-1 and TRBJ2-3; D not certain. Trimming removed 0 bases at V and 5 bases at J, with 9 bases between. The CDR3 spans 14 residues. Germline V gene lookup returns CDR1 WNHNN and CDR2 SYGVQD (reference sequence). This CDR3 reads CASSESWEIDTQYF. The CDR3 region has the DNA TGCGCCAGCAGTGAGTCGTGGGAAATAGATACGCAGTATTTT.

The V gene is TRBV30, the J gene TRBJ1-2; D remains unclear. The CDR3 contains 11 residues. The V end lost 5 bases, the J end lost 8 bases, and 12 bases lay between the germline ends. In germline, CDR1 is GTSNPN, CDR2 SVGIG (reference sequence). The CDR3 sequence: CAWLAPGGYTF. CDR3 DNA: TGTGCCTGGTTGGCCCCTGGGGGCTACACCTTC.

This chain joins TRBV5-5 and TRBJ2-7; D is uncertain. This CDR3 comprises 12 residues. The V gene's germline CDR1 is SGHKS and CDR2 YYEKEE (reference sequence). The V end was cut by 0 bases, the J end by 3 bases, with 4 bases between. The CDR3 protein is CASSLADYEQYF. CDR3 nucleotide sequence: TGTGCCAGCAGCTTGGCCGACTACGAGCAGTACTTC.

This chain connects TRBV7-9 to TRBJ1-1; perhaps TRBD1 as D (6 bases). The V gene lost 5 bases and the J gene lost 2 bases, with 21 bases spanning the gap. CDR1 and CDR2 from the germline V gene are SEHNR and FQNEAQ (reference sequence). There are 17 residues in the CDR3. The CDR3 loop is CASSPTFGGVRNTEAFF. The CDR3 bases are TGTGCCAGCAGCCCTACTTTCGGGGGCGTCAGAAACACTGAAGCTTTCTTT.